This is a list of T cell receptor beta chains from one sample in a study of blood T cell repertoires in COVID-19. TCRdb keeps only in-frame clones here, not all; method: immunoSEQ multiplex PCR. The sample includes 20,000 to 25,000 clones, around 90% seen only once; the top ten take roughly 8.6%. The sample taken for sequencing was peripheral blood. The receptors come from a human donor with active COVID-19. The donor label of this sample is uncertain. Both conserved end residues are part of each CDR3. The D gene is left open where the match is weak. Size is omitted from some rows. Given values are once, few, many or a class for expanded clones.

j_call	clone_size	v_call	d_call	cdr3_aa	cdr3_nt
TRBJ2-1	few	TRBV12-5	NA	CASGFLKGGHNEQFF	TGTGCTAGTGGTTTCCTCAAGGGAGGTCACAATGAGCAGTTCTTC
TRBJ2-5	few	TRBV7-9	NA	CASSPGVGETQYF	TGTGCCAGCAGCCCGGGAGTAGGGGAGACCCAGTACTTC
TRBJ1-1	NA	TRBV4-2	TRBD1	CASSQYPTGENTEAFF	TGTGCCAGCAGCCAATACCCTACAGGGGAGAACACTGAAGCTTTCTTT
TRBJ2-7	once	TRBV6-5	NA	CASSRLAGVYEQYF	TGTGCCAGCAGCCGACTGGCAGGGGTGTACGAGCAGTACTTC
TRBJ2-3	NA	TRBV4-2	NA	CASSPRARLSSTDTQYF	TGTGCCAGCAGCCCTCGTGCCCGCCTATCTAGCACAGATACGCAGTATTTT
TRBJ2-1	NA	TRBV27	NA	CASSFYPTRHNEQFF	TGTGCCAGCAGTTTCTACCCGACACGCCACAATGAGCAGTTCTTC
TRBJ2-2	NA	TRBV7-2	TRBD1	CASSSAGTGTKGGELFF	TGTGCCAGCAGCTCAGCCGGGACAGGGACCAAAGGCGGGGAGCTGTTTTTT
TRBJ2-7	NA	TRBV29-1	NA	CSASTEVPSYEQYF	TGCAGCGCCTCAACCGAGGTACCGAGCTACGAGCAGTACTTC
TRBJ1-2	few	TRBV5-6	NA	CASSPGGDHYGYTF	TGTGCCAGCAGCCCGGGGGGCGACCACTATGGCTACACCTTC
TRBJ2-7	NA	TRBV19	NA	CATDQGYEQYF	TGTGCCACGGACCAGGGTTACGAGCAGTACTTC
TRBJ1-1	NA	TRBV28	NA	CASSLPDRYRAFF	TGTGCCAGCAGTTTACCTGACAGGTATCGGGCTTTCTTT
TRBJ1-2	NA	TRBV11-2	NA	CASSPSWRGRLTSYTF	TGTGCCAGCAGCCCTAGTTGGAGAGGAAGGTTAACGAGCTACACCTTC
TRBJ2-1	NA	TRBV6-5	TRBD2	CASRTQLAANEQFF	TGTGCCAGCAGGACCCAACTAGCGGCCAATGAGCAGTTCTTC
TRBJ1-2	NA	TRBV19	NA	CASSPGGYGYTF	TGTGCCAGTAGCCCCGGGGGGTATGGCTACACCTTC
TRBJ2-1	NA	TRBV28	TRBD1	CASNDRDRSNNEQFF	TGTGCCAGCAACGACCGGGACAGGAGTAACAATGAGCAGTTCTTC
TRBJ2-1	NA	TRBV7-9	NA	CASSLGDALYNEQFF	TGTGCCAGCAGCTTAGGCGATGCTCTCTACAATGAGCAGTTCTTC
TRBJ2-2	NA	TRBV5-1	TRBD2	CASSWRSGATGELFF	TGCGCCAGCAGCTGGAGGAGCGGGGCCACCGGGGAGCTGTTTTTT
TRBJ2-3	NA	TRBV9	TRBD2	CASSVAGGPPDTQYF	TGTGCCAGCAGCGTAGCGGGAGGGCCTCCAGATACGCAGTATTTT
TRBJ2-2	NA	TRBV4-3	TRBD2	CASSQVGTSDTGELFF	TGCGCCAGCAGCCAAGTGGGGACTAGCGACACCGGGGAGCTGTTTTTT
TRBJ2-1	NA	TRBV7-2	TRBD2	CASSLLTTGGEQFF	TGTGCCAGCAGCTTATTGACTACGGGGGGTGAGCAGTTCTTC
TRBJ2-1	NA	TRBV19	TRBD1	CASSIARTGRNEQFF	TGTGCCAGTAGTATAGCCCGGACAGGGAGGAATGAGCAGTTCTTC
TRBJ1-1	few	TRBV19	NA	CASSIGREGREEAFF	TGTGCCAGTAGTATAGGCCGGGAGGGGAGGGAAGAAGCTTTCTTT
TRBJ2-1	once	TRBV5-1	NA	CASSLAPGAPGNEQFF	TGCGCCAGCAGCTTGGCCCCGGGAGCCCCGGGCAATGAGCAGTTCTTC
TRBJ2-7	NA	TRBV5-8	NA	CASSLLAGPREQYF	TGTGCCAGCAGCTTACTAGCAGGCCCTCGGGAGCAGTACTTC
TRBJ1-1	NA	TRBV12-3/TRBV12-4	NA	CASSLRGPTEAFF	TGTGCCAGCAGTTTAAGGGGTCCGACTGAAGCTTTCTTT
TRBJ1-5	NA	TRBV30	NA	CAWSGQADQPQHF	TGTGCCTGGAGTGGACAGGCCGATCAGCCCCAGCATTTT
TRBJ2-5	NA	TRBV6-5	TRBD1	CASSRQGSGTQYF	TGTGCCAGCAGCCGACAGGGGTCAGGGACCCAGTACTTC
TRBJ2-7	NA	TRBV4-2	NA	CASSQEGGEAYEQYF	TGTGCCAGCAGCCAAGAAGGAGGGGAGGCCTACGAGCAGTACTTC
TRBJ2-7	NA	TRBV5-4	NA	CASSFQGQPYEQYF	TGTGCCAGCAGCTTTCAGGGCCAACCCTACGAGCAGTACTTC
TRBJ2-7	NA	TRBV19	TRBD1	CATRDRDGRGPTYEQYF	TGTGCCACTAGGGACAGGGATGGCCGGGGCCCCACCTACGAGCAGTACTTC
TRBJ2-3	NA	TRBV24-1	TRBD2	CATRAPGTSGTDTQYF	TGTGCCACCAGGGCCCCGGGGACTAGCGGCACAGATACGCAGTATTTT
TRBJ2-3	few	TRBV5-1	TRBD1	CASSPGTGWATDTQYF	TGCGCCAGCAGCCCTGGGACAGGGTGGGCCACAGATACGCAGTATTTT
TRBJ2-3	NA	TRBV2	TRBD2	CASSAPGGRVSDTQYF	TGTGCCAGCAGTGCCCCTGGCGGGAGGGTCTCAGATACGCAGTATTTT
TRBJ1-5	NA	TRBV19	NA	CASSTTGLGQPQHF	TGTGCCAGTAGTACTACAGGGCTCGGTCAGCCCCAGCATTTT
TRBJ1-2	NA	TRBV9	NA	CASSDGGEGQRIGYTF	TGTGCCAGCAGCGATGGCGGGGAGGGCCAGCGTATTGGCTACACCTTC
TRBJ1-1	NA	TRBV5-6	NA	CASSFDRNTEAFF	TGTGCCAGCAGCTTTGACAGGAACACTGAAGCTTTCTTT
TRBJ1-3	NA	TRBV6-5	NA	CASSYSRREANTIYF	TGTGCCAGCAGTTACTCCCGGAGGGAGGCAAACACCATATATTTT
TRBJ1-1	once	TRBV12-3/TRBV12-4	NA	CASRVGVLSEAFF	TGTGCCAGCAGGGTAGGGGTATTGAGCGAAGCTTTCTTT
TRBJ2-1	NA	TRBV5-4	TRBD2	CASSVPSGSTNEQFF	TGTGCCAGCAGCGTCCCTAGCGGGAGCACAAATGAGCAGTTCTTC
TRBJ2-7	NA	TRBV3-1/TRBV3-2	TRBD2	CASSQPTSAMYEQYF	TGTGCCAGCAGCCAACCAACTAGCGCGATGTACGAGCAGTACTTC